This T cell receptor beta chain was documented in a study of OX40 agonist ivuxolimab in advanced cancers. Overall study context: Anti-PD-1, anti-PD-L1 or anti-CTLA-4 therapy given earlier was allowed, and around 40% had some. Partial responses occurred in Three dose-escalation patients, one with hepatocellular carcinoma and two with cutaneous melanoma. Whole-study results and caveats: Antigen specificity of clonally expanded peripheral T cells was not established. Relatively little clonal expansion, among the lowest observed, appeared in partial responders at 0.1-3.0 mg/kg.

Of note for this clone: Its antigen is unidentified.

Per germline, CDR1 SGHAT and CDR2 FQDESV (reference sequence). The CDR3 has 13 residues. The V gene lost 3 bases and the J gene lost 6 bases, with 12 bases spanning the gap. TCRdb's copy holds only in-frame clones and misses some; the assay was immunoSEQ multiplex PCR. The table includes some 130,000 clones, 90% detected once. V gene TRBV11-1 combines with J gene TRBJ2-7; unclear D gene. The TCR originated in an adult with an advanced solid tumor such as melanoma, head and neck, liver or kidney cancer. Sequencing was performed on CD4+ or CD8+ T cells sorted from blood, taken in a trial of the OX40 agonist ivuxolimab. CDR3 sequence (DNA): TGTGCCAGCAGCTTTCAGGTTAGAAGCGAGCAGTACTTC. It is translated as CASSFQVRSEQYF.